A single sample is the source of the 20 T cell receptor beta chains below, sequenced in a study of CD8 T cells in Susac syndrome. An amount of RNA that ranged from roughly 0.45 to 1 ug was reverse transcribed with random hexamers. Each CDR3 protein gets one entry after TCRdb re-called the immunoSEQ multiplex PCR reads with MiXCR. The sample carries 250,000 to 350,000 distinct CDR3 sequences, roughly 81% recorded once. The sample taken for sequencing was CD8+ T cells from PBMCs. These receptors were obtained from a human donor with multiple sclerosis.

This clonotype was seen only once. The junction departs from germline at one end; a sequencing error may be responsible. The chain carries TRBV29-1 and TRBJ1-1, with D unclear. CDR1 and CDR2 (germline): SQVTM, ANQGSEA. The CDR3 totals 13 residues. This CDR3 reads CSVERTVNTEVFF. DNA for the CDR3: TGCAGCGTTGAAAGGACCGTGAACACTGAAGTTTTCTTT.

The gene calls are TRBV29-1 and TRBJ1-2; D is perhaps TRBD1 (5 bases). Germline assignment: CDR1 SQVTM and CDR2 ANQGSEA. This CDR3 spans 12 amino acids. With 4 bases removed from V and 3 bases from J, the gap between germline ends came to 9 bases. The CDR3 sequence is CSVVGRDYGYTF. CDR3 DNA: TGCAGCGTTGTCGGCAGGGACTATGGCTACACCTTC.

V gene TRBV10-3 combines with J gene TRBJ1-1, with D tentatively TRBD1 (6 bases). CDR1 is ENHRY and CDR2 is SYGVKD in the germline V gene. The CDR3 is made up of 16 amino acids. Trimming removed 6 bases from V and 5 bases from J, with 22 bases in between. For the CDR3, the DNA is TGTGCCATCAGACGCGCCTACAGGGAACCCGGGACTGAAGCTTTCTTT. Protein: CAIRRAYREPGTEAFF.

This clonotype was seen just once. The chain couples TRBV7-9 to TRBJ1-4; unclear D gene. V was trimmed by 5 bases and J by 0 bases, leaving 10 bases between them. The CDR3 runs 15 residues. Germline values: CDR1 SEHNR, CDR2 FQNEAQ (reference sequence). CDR3 bases: TGTGCCAGCAGCGCCCGATTTGCAACTAATGAAAAACTGTTTTTT. This codes for CASSARFATNEKLFF.

This chain's CDR3 is CASSQDQQAYEQYF. CDR3 nucleotide sequence: TGCGCCAGCAGCCAAGATCAACAGGCCTACGAGCAGTACTTC. The rearrangement links TRBV4-1 to TRBJ2-7, with D tentatively TRBD1 (5 bases). Germline V gene data show CDR1 as MGHRA and CDR2 as YSYEKL. The CDR3 covers 14 residues. Deletions cut 0 bases from V and 2 bases from J, with 8 bases between.

Of note for this clonotype: At one boundary the junction diverges from the germline segment, which might be a read error. CDR3 sequence reads: CAGSFGPGVEKLFF. The CDR3 DNA is TGTGCCGGCAGTTTTGGTCCAGGGGTAGAAAAACTGTTTTTT. The chain carries TRBV28 and TRBJ1-4; a possible D gene is TRBD1 (6 bases). In germline, CDR1 is MDHEN, CDR2 SYDVKM. The CDR3 spans 14 residues.

In its sample, this clonotype was seen a few times. At one end the junction does not follow the germline gene, possibly because of a read error. J is TRBJ2-7 and V is TRBV6-5; D gene uncertain. The CDR3 sequence is 13 residues long. CDR1 MNHEY and CDR2 SVGAGI come from the germline V gene. The CDR3 sequence: CASSYWGSYEQYF. In DNA, the CDR3 is TGTGCCAGCAGTTACTGGGGTTCCTATGAGCAGTACTTC.

This clonotype was found once. One end of the junction is discordant with germline, which a read error may explain. This sequence joins TRBV6-5 and TRBJ2-7; no reliable D call. The CDR3 has 14 amino acids. Germline values: CDR1 MNHEY, CDR2 SVGAGI. CDR3 amino acids: CASSYSAHKYEQYF. The CDR3 bases are TGTGCCAGCAGTTACTCAGCCCACAAGTACGAGCAATACTTC.

V gene TRBV6-5 combines with J gene TRBJ2-7; no clear D. The CDR3 runs to 12 residues. V lost 6 bases to trimming and J lost 2 bases, with 8 bases between them. CDR1 is MNHEY and CDR2 is SVGAGI in the germline V gene. CDR3 bases: TGTGCCAGCAGGTTTGGCGCCTACGAGCAGTACTTC. Translation gives CASRFGAYEQYF.

Concerning this clonotype itself: Relative to the germline gene, one junction end is altered; a read error may explain this. This rearrangement joins TRBV7-9 to TRBJ1-2, with D unresolved. The germline gives CDR1 SEHNR, CDR2 FQNEAQ (reference sequence). The CDR3 runs to 15 residues. In DNA, the CDR3 is TGTGCCAGCAGCGATACACCGGACGGGAAGCCCACCCTTCACTTC. Protein product: CASSDTPDGKPTLHF.

The chain joins TRBV3-1 to TRBJ1-6, with 7 positions matching TRBD1. The CDR3 has 14 residues. Looked up from germline, CDR1 is LGHDT and CDR2 is YNNKEL (reference sequence). The V segment lost 4 bases and the J segment 9 bases; nucleotides outside the gene matches: 6. The CDR3 DNA sequence: TGTGCCAGCAGCCCCAGGGGGGCAAGTTCACCCCTCCACTTT. Residues: CASSPRGASSPLHF.

This clonotype was counted a single time. The J gene is TRBJ2-1, the V gene TRBV28; D uncertain. The CDR3 consists of 14 residues. CDR1 MDHEN and CDR2 SYDVKM come from the germline V gene. The V gene lost 10 bases and the J gene lost 4 bases, with 17 bases spanning the gap. In DNA, the CDR3 is TGTGCCACCACATACGTGGGCCCTTACAATGAGCAGTTCTTC. Amino acids: CATTYVGPYNEQFF.

The J gene is TRBJ2-1, the V gene TRBV28; TRBD2 matches at 7 bases. Per germline, CDR1 MDHEN and CDR2 SYDVKM. V was clipped by 6 bases and J by 0 bases; unmatched bases: 8. The CDR3 covers 16 residues. This CDR3 is CASSPHLAGSYNEQFF. The CDR3 DNA follows: TGTGCCAGCAGCCCCCACTTAGCGGGCTCCTACAATGAGCAGTTCTTC.

This clonotype was detected only a few times. The chain couples TRBV12-3 or TRBV12-4 to TRBJ1-1; D gene ambiguous. CDR3 size: 11 residues. Trimming took off 2 bases at V and 6 bases at J, with 4 bases between the two ends. The CDR3 DNA reads as TGTGCCAGCAGTTTATCGCCTGAAGCTTTCTTT. As protein: CASSLSPEAFF.

In its sample, this clonotype was seen a few times. The chain has TRBV7-2 and TRBJ1-1; TRBD1 aligns across 7 bases. Trimming cost V 2 bases and J 1 base; bases outside gene matches: 7. CDR3 length equals 16 residues. The germline CDR1 and CDR2 sequences are SGHTA and FQGNSA. The CDR3: CASSLSAGGRNTEAFF. Written as DNA, the CDR3 is TGTGCCAGCAGCTTATCGGCAGGGGGGCGGAACACTGAAGCTTTCTTT.

This clonotype was counted a single time. The chain recombines TRBV5-1 with TRBJ2-7, with D possibly TRBD2 on 6 matching bases. Between the trimmed V and J ends, which lost 6 bases and 7 bases, there was a span of 11 bases. Germline CDR1 reads SGHRS; CDR2 reads YFSETQ. The CDR3 extends over 11 amino acids. In DNA form, the CDR3 reads TGCGCCAGCACCGCGGGAAGTGAGCAGTACTTC. It yields the protein CASTAGSEQYF.

The CDR3 DNA is TGTGCCAGCAGGTCCGGGGCCGGGGATGGCTACACCTTC. Translating it yields CASRSGAGDGYTF. The rearrangement uses TRBV7-9 and TRBJ1-2; tentative D call: TRBD1 (5 bases). Germline V gene lookup returns CDR1 SEHNR and CDR2 FQNEAQ (reference sequence). CDR3 length equals 13 residues. The V end lost 6 bases, the J end lost 6 bases, and 14 bases lay between the germline ends.

V gene TRBV20-1 combines with J gene TRBJ2-7; 7 bases fit TRBD2. The CDR3 has 15 amino acids. Trimming took 0 bases from V and 0 from J; bases not matched to a gene: 5. Germline CDR1 DFQATT, CDR2 SNEGSKA (reference sequence). Here the CDR3 reads CSARDRERGSYEQYF. CDR3 nucleotide sequence: TGCAGTGCTAGAGATCGGGAGCGGGGCTCCTACGAGCAGTACTTC.

This clonotype was detected only once. The chain links TRBV11-2 to TRBJ2-7; a weak D match, TRBD2 (6 bases). With 3 bases removed from V and 1 base from J, the gap between germline ends came to 13 bases. The germline V gene encodes CDR1 SGHAT and CDR2 FQNNGV. CDR3 length: 15 amino acids. The CDR3 DNA reads TGTGCCAGCAGCTTGGCGGATGGGGGGTCCTACGAGCAGTACTTC. This sequence encodes CASSLADGGSYEQYF.

V is TRBV5-6 and J is TRBJ2-7; TRBD1 matches at 7 bases. This CDR3 is 15 amino acids long. Germline V gene sequence: CDR1 SGHDT, CDR2 YYEEEE. Trimming took 7 bases from V and 2 from J; bases not matched to a gene: 12. CDR3: CASGTGAERPYEQYF. In DNA, the CDR3 is TGTGCCAGCGGTACAGGGGCGGAGAGACCCTACGAGCAGTACTTC.